This T cell receptor (beta chain) was recorded in a study of blood T cell repertoires in COVID-19 (TCRdb year 2020). As for the study more broadly: Collaborator samples came from the United States, Italy and Spain and covered acute and convalescent phases of COVID-19. The material from the prospective study consisted of cDNA or gDNA derived from T cells, B-cell-depleted T cells, or PBMCs. Subjects who had been exposed to COVID-19, were actively infected with it, or had recovered from it provided the deeply sampled blood TCRbeta repertoires that made up the dataset. The repertoires were released in a freely available public database meant as a resource for research on the immune response to SARS-CoV-2. Samples came from the ongoing ImmuneRACE study (first 160 participants) plus 1,254 subjects from 6 global collaborators. A de-identified subject ID, COVID-19 status, age in years and sex were almost always included in the sample metadata. Where available, HLA class I and class II types were taken from metadata supplied by the sample provider and were not determined by assay-based typing. The paper's findings and limits, for the study overall: How much clinical and demographic metadata was included differed by source and by participant, and the metadata was provided uncurated.

TCRbeta CDR3 regions were amplified from genomic DNA using the immunoSEQ Assay, a bias-controlled multiplex PCR. Concerning the study's data processing: The number of nucleated cells in each sample was estimated from the amplification of reference gene primers within the assay. To quantify the absolute abundance of each unique TCRbeta CDR3 rearrangement, sequence reads were collapsed and filtered. For each sample, productive Simpson clonality was calculated as the square root of Simpson's diversity index over productive rearrangements. TCRdb obtained this table from immuneACCESS and retained in-frame rearrangements with V and J assigned. These tables miss some clones; where compared with another copy, unresolved V genes account for less than half of the shortfall, and the remainder is unexplained. The V and J calls and clone size were taken over from that table, and D and trimming were inferred from the DNA. A total of around 60,000 clones appear in this sample, approximately 72% of them only once. In total, the top ten clones hold approximately 4.8% of the sample.

One collaborating source in Seattle enrolled patients during active infection and followed them longitudinally through the course of disease. Whole blood was collected in K2EDTA tubes by collaborating institutions according to the institutions' own protocols. For TCRbeta analysis, collaborators shipped samples as frozen whole blood, isolated PBMCs, or DNA extracted from either of those sample types. On this clone: This receptor's antigen is unknown. Base quality data are lacking; no much larger clone is found one base away.

Sequencing was carried out using peripheral blood. The receptor's source is a woman between 65 and 79 years old with COVID-19, enrolled during active disease.

The CDR3 protein: CASSWSGAGRDEQFF. The nucleotides read TGTGCCAGCAGCTGGAGCGGGGCGGGCCGAGATGAGCAGTTCTTC. The rearrangement combines TRBV9 with TRBJ2-1, with 7 middle bases fitting TRBD2. The junction shows trimming of 4 bases on V and 8 bases on J, and the gene matches do not reach 12 bases of it. The CDR3 contains 15 residues, cysteine and phenylalanine counted. Just the 45-base CDR3 DNA is kept, in frame starting at base 1. CDR1 SGDLS and CDR2 YYNGEE are derived from the germline V gene.